The clone carrying this T cell receptor (beta chain) occurred many times. This CDR3 contains 12 residues. Germline V gene data show CDR1 as LNHDA and CDR2 as SQIVND (reference sequence). Trimming removed 5 bases from V and 16 bases from J, with 17 bases in between. This entry belongs to a study of human T cells and chemical hapten exposure. The library gave individual cDNA molecules unique molecular identifiers. From the RACE reads, TCRdb called clonotypes with MiXCR, one entry per CDR3 protein. The sample comprises roughly 50,000 distinct CDR3 sequences, approximately 9.9% of which are singletons, and about 15% rests with the top ten. Stated time point: patch test 3, about 24 weeks after DPC sensitization. Documented treatment: therapeutic diphenylcyclopropenone sensitization with weekly scalp DPC. Alopecia patients deemed DPC-suitable, aged 18 to 70, excluding pregnancy.

Source: whole blood, taken in connection with sensitization to the hapten diphenylcyclopropenone (DPC). This sequence was found in a woman in her thirties or forties with alopecia areata. Some clones in this sample may be carry-over from other donors' samples. This chain connects TRBV19 to TRBJ1-4; D unresolved. CDR3 amino acids: CASSPVAGEAFF. CDR3 DNA sequence: TGTGCCAGTAGTCCCGTTGCCGGGGAGGCGTTTTTT.